This T cell receptor (beta chain) came from a study of T cell clonality in common variable immunodeficiency. The study's findings and limits: CVID subjects had higher TCRbeta clonality than healthy controls, most marked in about a third.

The V and J ends lost 1 base and 0 bases respectively, with 7 bases between them. The CDR3 is made up of 15 amino acids. In germline, CDR1 is MGHRA, CDR2 YSYEKL. This clone occurred many times. What it binds is unknown. The read finishes 3 residues shy of the CDR3 end, and the germline J gene is used to complete it. Assay: immunoSEQ multiplex PCR; the TCRdb copy retains only in-frame clones and omits some. The table lists 57,000 or so clones, with no singletons. The sequenced material came from peripheral blood mononuclear cells. The TCR originated in a person aged 18-69 years in good health. The chain has TRBV4-1 and TRBJ2-1; D uncertain. The CDR3 reads CASSQGFSSYNEQFF. The CDR3 DNA, read in part, is TGCGCCAGCAGCCAAGGCTTTAGCTCCTACAATGAG.